These 4 T cell receptor beta chains came from one sample sequenced in a study of blood T cell repertoires in COVID-19. Data came from immunoSEQ multiplex PCR; TCRdb stores just in-frame clones and leaves some out. The repertoire includes about 260,000 clones, approximately 86% of them detected once, and over 1.5% sits in the top ten. The material sequenced was peripheral blood. The receptors were sampled from a man younger than 45 with active or convalescent COVID-19.

The chain employs TRBV7-2 and TRBJ2-7; D might be TRBD1 (7 bases). V lost 4 bases and J lost 7, with 20 bases in between. The CDR3 is made up of 15 amino acids. Germline CDR1 and CDR2: SGHTA and FQGNSA. For the CDR3, the DNA is TGTGCCAGCAGCTCTTCAAACCAGGGGGGTGGGGAGCAGTACTTC. It specifies CASSSSNQGGGEQYF.

The chain employs TRBV19 and TRBJ2-7, with a possible D match to TRBD1 (6 bases). Germline CDR1 and CDR2: LNHDA and SQIVND (reference sequence). The CDR3 is 17 residues long. Trimming shortened V by 3 bases and J by 3 bases, and 21 bases separated the two germline ends. The CDR3 reads CASSIPSSLGTRYEQYF. In nucleotides, the CDR3 is TGTGCCAGTAGTATCCCGTCCAGCCTTGGGACACGCTACGAGCAGTACTTC.

The CDR3 reads CATRGPGDTQYF. The CDR3 DNA follows: TGTGCCACCAGAGGACCGGGGGATACGCAGTATTTT. The gene calls are TRBV24-1 and TRBJ2-3, with a weak D call TRBD2 (5 bases). Looked up from germline, CDR1 is KGHDR and CDR2 is SFDVKD. V gave up 7 bases and J gave up 6 bases, with 10 bases separating them. This CDR3 comprises 12 residues.

V usage is TRBV6-1 and J usage is TRBJ1-1, with D tentatively TRBD1 (6 bases). The CDR3 totals 14 residues. Trimming left V 1 base short and J 4 bases short, with 10 bases between. CDR1 is MNHNS, CDR2 SASEGT, per germline. The CDR3 protein is CASSEEGVATEAFF. CDR3 nucleotide sequence: TGTGCCAGCAGTGAAGAGGGGGTCGCCACTGAAGCTTTCTTT.